A single sample gave rise to the 16 T cell receptor beta chains below, sequenced in a study of shared clonotypes between healthy human individuals. The table came from immunoSEQ multiplex PCR; TCRdb's copy has only in-frame clones and leaves some out. The repertoire includes 530,000 or so clones, 60% to 80% of them detected once, and 12% sits in the top ten. The specimen was PBMCs. The receptors here all came from a middle-aged woman in good health. Some clones in this sample may be carry-over from other donors' samples.

The chain has TRBV19 and TRBJ1-1; D might be TRBD1 (6 bases). The CDR3 runs 15 residues. Trimming took off 0 bases at V and 3 bases at J, with 11 bases between the two ends. The germline V gene encodes CDR1 LNHDA and CDR2 SQIVND (reference sequence). CDR3 nucleotides: TGTGCCAGTAGTATAGATCAGGGGCCGGACACTGAAGCTTTCTTT. Amino acids: CASSIDQGPDTEAFF. Using reference TRBV19 and TRBJ1-1 for the parts outside the CDR3, the full variable domain is DGGITQSPKYLFRKEGQNVTLSCEQNLNHDAMYWYRQDPGQGLRLIYYSQIVNDFQKGDIAEGYSVSREKKESFPLTVTSAQKNPTAFYLCASSIDQGPDTEAFFGQGTRLTVV.

The V gene is TRBV28, the J gene TRBJ1-1, with 8 nucleotides matching TRBD1. CDR1 is MDHEN and CDR2 is SYDVKM in the germline V gene. After removal of 6 bases from V and 3 bases from J, the junction contained 6 bases not matched to a gene. CDR3 size: 14 residues. DNA for the CDR3: TGTGCCAGCAGCGAAACAGGGGGAGACACTGAAGCTTTCTTT. This gives the protein CASSETGGDTEAFF.

The rearrangement links TRBV5-4 to TRBJ2-3, with D possibly matching TRBD2 (6 bases). CDR3 size: 14 residues. V shed 3 bases and J shed 6 bases, with 14 bases lying between them. Germline-derived CDR1 and CDR2 are SGHNT and YYREEE (reference sequence). The CDR3 nucleotides are TGTGCCAGCAGCTCCGCCCGGGAGACGGATACGCAGTATTTT. Residues: CASSSARETDTQYF.

This clone has a handful of counts. The chain carries TRBV7-2 and TRBJ2-3, with 8 bases that match TRBD2. CDR1 and CDR2 from the germline V gene are SGHTA and FQGNSA. The CDR3 consists of 18 residues. V dropped 5 bases and J dropped 2; count of bases not matched to a gene: 15. The CDR3 loop reads CASSLKTASGHSTDTQYF. For the CDR3, the DNA is TGTGCCAGCAGCCTAAAAACGGCTAGCGGGCACTCCACAGATACGCAGTATTTT.

The chain links TRBV7-9 to TRBJ2-5, with D tentatively TRBD2 (6 bases). Germline CDR1 reads SEHNR; CDR2 reads FQNEAQ (reference sequence). CDR3 size: 14 residues. Trimming pared 4 bases from V and 2 bases from J, leaving 11 bases between. CDR3 bases: TGTGCCAGCAGCTCGACTGCGGGGCAAGAGACCCAGTACTTC. It is translated as CASSSTAGQETQYF.

The V call is TRBV18, the J call TRBJ2-5; TRBD1 is a possible D gene (5 bases). This CDR3 region has 13 residues. V was cut by 5 bases and J by 5 bases, with 12 bases left in between. Per germline, CDR1 KGHSH and CDR2 LQKENI. The CDR3 DNA reads as TGTGCCAGCTCAAGGGGTGAGGAGGAGACCCAGTACTTC. It encodes CASSRGEEETQYF. The full variable domain, in which reference TRBV18 and TRBJ2-5 provide the parts outside the CDR3, is NAGVMQNPRHLVRRRGQEARLRCSPMKGHSHVYWYRQLPEEGLKFMVYLQKENIIDESGMPKERFSAEFPKEGPSILRIQQVVRGDSAAYFCASSRGEEETQYFGPGTRLLVL.

The chain is built from TRBV7-9 and TRBJ2-7, with D possibly called TRBD1 or TRBD2 (5 bases each). Germline V CDR1 and CDR2: SEHNR, FQNEAQ (reference sequence). The length of the CDR3 is 13 residues. Trimming left V 5 bases short and J 3 bases short, with 11 bases between. CDR3 coding DNA: TGTGCCAGCAGCCTGGGACCGCGCTACGAGCAGTACTTC. Translation gives CASSLGPRYEQYF.

V is TRBV6-1 and J is TRBJ1-5; D may be TRBD1 (5 bases). Germline lookup yields CDR1 MNHNS and CDR2 SASEGT. The CDR3 totals 15 residues. Deletions cut 6 bases from V and 0 bases from J, with 12 bases between. As DNA, the CDR3 is TGTGCCAGCAGCGCTACAGGATTTAGCAATCAGCCCCAGCATTTT. This translates into CASSATGFSNQPQHF.

The chain couples TRBV7-9 to TRBJ2-5; D gene uncertain. This CDR3 spans 13 amino acids. Germline V gene lookup returns CDR1 SEHNR and CDR2 FQNEAQ (reference sequence). V was trimmed by 10 bases and J by 2 bases, leaving 14 bases between them. The CDR3 bases are TGTGCCACCCCCAGTGACGGGCAAGAGACCCAGTACTTC. It encodes CATPSDGQETQYF. The full variable domain, in which reference TRBV7-9 and TRBJ2-5 provide the parts outside the CDR3, is DTGVSQNPRHKITKRGQNVTFRCDPISEHNRLYWYRQTLGQGPEFLTYFQNEAQLEKSRLLSDRFSAERPKGSFSTLEIQRTEQGDSAMYLCATPSDGQETQYFGPGTRLLVL.

The chain has TRBV7-2 and TRBJ1-2; D gene uncertain. Germline lookup yields CDR1 SGHTA and CDR2 FQGNSA. There are 14 residues in the CDR3. V lost 5 bases to trimming and J lost 1 base, with 11 bases between them. The CDR3 region has the DNA TGTGCCAGCAGCCCCGCCGGAATTAACTATGGCTACACCTTC. It specifies CASSPAGINYGYTF.

The chain combines TRBV6-5 with TRBJ1-2; tentatively, D is TRBD1 (6 bases). CDR1 MNHEY and CDR2 SVGAGI come from the germline V gene. The V gene lost 0 bases and the J gene lost 6 bases, with 11 bases spanning the gap. The CDR3 consists of 14 residues. CDR3 DNA: TGTGCCAGCAGTTACTCGCTGGCAGGGGATGGCTACACCTTC. Protein product: CASSYSLAGDGYTF.

The chain employs TRBV19 and TRBJ2-7; tentatively, D is TRBD1 (5 bases). The germline V gene has CDR1 LNHDA and CDR2 SQIVND (reference sequence). This CDR3 region has 14 residues. Trimming pared 8 bases from V and 0 bases from J, leaving 14 bases between. The DNA for the CDR3 is TGTGCCAGTCGAATACAGGTTAACTCCTACGAGCAGTACTTC. Translating gives CASRIQVNSYEQYF. Complete variable domain (other parts from reference TRBV19 and TRBJ2-7): DGGITQSPKYLFRKEGQNVTLSCEQNLNHDAMYWYRQDPGQGLRLIYYSQIVNDFQKGDIAEGYSVSREKKESFPLTVTSAQKNPTAFYLCASRIQVNSYEQYFGPGTRLTVT.

The V call is TRBV2, the J call TRBJ2-3, with 10 bases matching TRBD2. This CDR3 region has 14 residues. CDR1 is SNHLY and CDR2 is FYNNEI in the germline V gene. V gave up 6 bases and J gave up 4 bases; unmatched junction bases: 4. CDR3 nucleotide sequence: TGTGCCAGCAGATCAGCGGGAGGGTCAGATACGCAGTATTTT. Translating gives CASRSAGGSDTQYF.

V gene TRBV5-6 combines with J gene TRBJ2-3; 7 nucleotides align to TRBD2. This CDR3 has 14 residues. V was clipped by 2 bases and J by 6 bases; unmatched bases: 6. Germline CDR1 is SGHDT and CDR2 is YYEEEE. CDR3 coding DNA: TGTGCCAGCAGCTTAACTAGCGCGACCGATACGCAGTATTTT. It is translated as CASSLTSATDTQYF.

J is TRBJ1-1 and V is TRBV6-5; no clear D gene. The V gene lost 1 base and the J gene lost 1 base, with 13 bases spanning the gap. This CDR3 is built from 16 residues. Germline V gene sequence: CDR1 MNHEY, CDR2 SVGAGI. DNA for the CDR3: TGTGCCAGCAGTTACTATTTTTCGAGGGAGAACACTGAAGCTTTCTTT. This gives the protein CASSYYFSRENTEAFF.

V gene TRBV23-1 combines with J gene TRBJ1-5; tentatively, D is TRBD1 (5 bases). TRBV23-1 is sorted into the ORF group, with uncertain function. This CDR3 is built from 13 residues. V was shortened by 6 bases and J by 4 bases, with 10 bases between the two germline ends. CDR3 sequence (DNA): TGCGCCAGCAGCCCGGGACGGAATCAGCCCCAGCATTTT. This codes for CASSPGRNQPQHF.